Each of the 7 T cell receptor beta chains below was sequenced from the same sample in a study of T cell responses to AZD1222 COVID-19 vaccine. TCRdb keeps only in-frame clones here, not all; method: immunoSEQ multiplex PCR. The sample lists 150,000 to 200,000 clones; under 95% were seen once. The source material was peripheral blood, sampled on day 0 of AZD1222 vaccination. These TCRs come from an adult in good health.

The chain uses TRBV15 and TRBJ2-2, with D uncertain. V was pared by 6 bases and J by 8 bases, with 7 bases between. Per germline, CDR1 LNHNV and CDR2 YYDKDF (reference sequence). This CDR3 region has 11 residues. This CDR3 reads CATRSKGELFF. The DNA of the CDR3 is TGTGCCACCAGATCGAAAGGGGAGCTGTTTTTT.

This chain links TRBV20-1 with TRBJ1-1; tentatively, D is TRBD1 (5 bases). Germline V CDR1 and CDR2: DFQATT, SNEGSKA (reference sequence). CDR3 size: 15 residues. Trimming pared 3 bases from V and 4 bases from J, leaving 18 bases between. CDR3 sequence: CSASSPGTKGTEAFF. As DNA, the CDR3 is TGCAGTGCTAGTTCGCCAGGGACTAAGGGCACTGAAGCTTTCTTT.

The chain uses TRBV28 and TRBJ1-1; 10 nucleotides align to TRBD1. The CDR3 totals 15 residues. CDR1 is MDHEN and CDR2 is SYDVKM in the germline V gene. J lost 6 bases, V lost 7 bases, and 11 bases had no gene match. Here the CDR3 reads CASKVPGQGKPEAFF. The CDR3 DNA reads TGTGCCAGCAAGGTACCGGGACAGGGGAAACCTGAAGCTTTCTTT.

The V gene is TRBV27, the J gene TRBJ1-1, with D perhaps matching TRBD1 (6 bases). Deletions cut 5 bases from V and 0 bases from J, with 13 bases between. CDR1 MNHEY and CDR2 SMNVEV come from the germline V gene (reference sequence). The CDR3 extends over 15 amino acids. This CDR3 is CASSLRGQMNTEAFF. The CDR3 DNA reads TGTGCCAGCAGTCTAAGAGGACAGATGAACACTGAAGCTTTCTTT.

The chain carries TRBV2 and TRBJ2-7, with TRBD1 identical over 9 bases. The germline V gene has CDR1 SNHLY and CDR2 FYNNEI. The J segment lost 3 bases and the V segment lost 6 bases, leaving 6 bases of the junction unmatched. This CDR3 has 14 residues. CDR3 sequence (DNA): TGTGCCAGCAGGGGCAGGACAGGGGACTACGAGCAGTACTTC. Its protein is CASRGRTGDYEQYF.

This clone was found once. The chain combines TRBV7-9 with TRBJ2-2, with 7 bases that match TRBD2. CDR1 SEHNR and CDR2 FQNEAQ come from the germline V gene (reference sequence). The ends lost 2 bases at V and 2 bases at J; junction bases unmatched: 14. This CDR3 has 19 amino acids. CDR3 residues: CASSLHLEGLRYNTGELFF. CDR3 in DNA: TGTGCCAGCAGCTTACATTTGGAGGGACTACGATACAACACCGGGGAGCTGTTTTTT.

The genes are TRBV27 and TRBJ1-1; the D gene is possibly TRBD1 (5 bases). CDR3 length: 15 residues. Deletions cut 2 bases from V and 6 bases from J, with 16 bases between. Germline lookup yields CDR1 MNHEY and CDR2 SMNVEV (reference sequence). CDR3 protein: CASSLKRPQGAEAFF. CDR3 DNA sequence: TGTGCCAGCAGTTTAAAACGTCCCCAAGGGGCTGAAGCTTTCTTT.